The rows below give T cell receptor beta chains drawn from one sample of a study of blood T cell repertoires in COVID-19. TCRdb's table, derived via immunoSEQ multiplex PCR, lists solely in-frame clones and lacks some. The data contain around 200,000 clones, 75% to 90% of them seen just once; the ten biggest clones take up roughly 4.9%. Sequenced material: PBMCs or T cells enriched from blood (not recorded which). The receptors derive from a woman aged 30 to 39 who had been exposed to COVID-19. CDR3s include the opening cysteine and the closing phenylalanine or tryptophan. Each record gives: CDR3 length, J gene, V gene, D gene, clone size, CDR3 protein, CDR3 DNA. A D gene is named only where the DNA matches it firmly. Where a row states a size, it is once, few, many or the class of an expanded clone; other rows omit it.

length: 15; J: TRBJ1-1; V: TRBV18; D: TRBD1; size: few; CDR3: CASVTTDRVVSEAFF; DNA: TGTGCCAGCGTCACCACTGACAGGGTCGTATCTGAAGCTTTCTTT
length: 12; J: TRBJ2-7; V: TRBV11-2; D: -; size: -; CDR3: CASSFQGVEQYF; DNA: TGTGCCAGCAGCTTCCAGGGCGTCGAGCAGTACTTC
length: 15; J: TRBJ1-2; V: TRBV30; D: TRBD1; size: -; CDR3: CAWIGTGPVVHGYTF; DNA: TGTGCCTGGATTGGGACAGGGCCTGTCGTCCATGGCTACACCTTC
length: 13; J: TRBJ2-1; V: TRBV29-1; D: -; size: -; CDR3: CSVELPGSNEQFF; DNA: TGCAGCGTTGAGCTCCCGGGGAGCAATGAGCAGTTCTTC
length: 15; J: TRBJ1-1; V: TRBV5-1; D: TRBD1; size: -; CDR3: CASRLGTGMNTEAFF; DNA: TGCGCCAGCAGACTCGGGACAGGGATGAACACTGAAGCTTTCTTT
length: 13; J: TRBJ1-4; V: TRBV5-4; D: -; size: -; CDR3: CASSLHGNEKLFF; DNA: TGTGCCAGCAGCTTGCACGGGAACGAAAAACTGTTTTTT
length: 14; J: TRBJ2-7; V: TRBV30; D: -; size: -; CDR3: CAWSAPGVLGEQYF; DNA: TGTGCCTGGAGTGCACCGGGGGTTCTTGGCGAGCAGTACTTC
length: 16; J: TRBJ2-3; V: TRBV19; D: -; size: -; CDR3: CASSEQGDGWTDTQYF; DNA: TGTGCCAGTAGTGAGCAGGGTGACGGGTGGACAGATACGCAGTATTTT
length: 15; J: TRBJ1-4; V: TRBV6-5; D: TRBD1; size: -; CDR3: CASSYYGQGNEKLFF; DNA: TGTGCCAGCAGTTACTATGGACAGGGAAATGAAAAACTGTTTTTT
length: 16; J: TRBJ2-7; V: TRBV5-1; D: -; size: -; CDR3: CASSSPGRMPPYEQYF; DNA: TGCGCCAGCAGCTCCCCGGGGAGAATGCCTCCCTACGAGCAGTACTTC
length: 15; J: TRBJ1-3; V: TRBV27; D: TRBD1; size: once; CDR3: CASSPGGGSGNTIYF; DNA: TGTGCCAGCAGCCCAGGGGGAGGCTCTGGAAACACCATATATTTT
length: 15; J: TRBJ1-2; V: TRBV19; D: -; size: -; CDR3: CASSIGVGEDYGYTF; DNA: TGTGCCAGTAGTATAGGGGTAGGAGAAGACTATGGCTACACCTTC
length: 14; J: TRBJ1-2; V: TRBV29-1; D: -; size: few; CDR3: CSVGSKGGTYGYTF; DNA: TGCAGCGTTGGGTCCAAGGGGGGGACTTATGGCTACACCTTC
length: 18; J: TRBJ2-3; V: TRBV5-1; D: TRBD2; size: -; CDR3: CASSLPTTAGGSTDTQYF; DNA: TGCGCCAGCAGCTTACCCACGACGGCGGGGGGGAGCACAGATACGCAGTATTTT
length: 14; J: TRBJ1-1; V: TRBV6-5; D: -; size: -; CDR3: CASSHRALNTEAFF; DNA: TGTGCCAGCAGCCACAGGGCCCTGAACACTGAAGCTTTCTTT
length: 15; J: TRBJ2-5; V: TRBV5-1; D: TRBD2; size: -; CDR3: CASSQPGLGAETQYF; DNA: TGCGCCAGCAGCCAACCGGGACTAGGCGCGGAGACCCAGTACTTC
length: 13; J: TRBJ1-1; V: TRBV29-1; D: -; size: few; CDR3: CSVCAARDTEAFF; DNA: TGCAGCGTTTGTGCCGCCCGGGACACTGAAGCTTTCTTT
length: 14; J: TRBJ2-2; V: TRBV5-6; D: -; size: -; CDR3: CASSLAANTGELFF; DNA: TGTGCCAGCAGCTTGGCGGCGAACACCGGGGAGCTGTTTTTT
length: 12; J: TRBJ1-1; V: TRBV28; D: -; size: -; CDR3: CASEALNTEAFF; DNA: TGTGCCAGCGAAGCTCTGAACACTGAAGCTTTCTTT
length: 12; J: TRBJ2-7; V: TRBV29-1; D: TRBD1; size: -; CDR3: CSGSPGQGEQYF; DNA: TGCAGCGGGAGTCCGGGACAGGGCGAGCAGTACTTC
length: 17; J: TRBJ2-5; V: TRBV5-1; D: TRBD2; size: -; CDR3: CASSHGTSGGEQETQYF; DNA: TGCGCCAGCAGCCACGGGACTAGCGGGGGAGAACAAGAGACCCAGTACTTC
length: 14; J: TRBJ1-2; V: TRBV5-8; D: TRBD1; size: -; CDR3: CASRRTGGPYGYTF; DNA: TGTGCCAGCAGGCGGACAGGGGGACCCTATGGCTACACCTTC
length: 17; J: TRBJ2-7; V: TRBV5-1; D: TRBD1; size: -; CDR3: CASSSRDSSSSSYEQYF; DNA: TGCGCCAGCAGCTCCCGGGACAGCTCGTCCAGCTCCTACGAGCAGTACTTC
length: 14; J: TRBJ1-1; V: TRBV24-1; D: -; size: -; CDR3: CATSDPGGAGEAFF; DNA: TGTGCCACCAGTGACCCGGGGGGCGCCGGTGAAGCTTTCTTT
length: 15; J: TRBJ1-5; V: TRBV19; D: -; size: -; CDR3: CASSIGGQGIQPQHF; DNA: TGTGCCAGTAGTATAGGAGGCCAGGGGATTCAGCCCCAGCATTTT
length: 14; J: TRBJ1-1; V: TRBV6-6; D: -; size: -; CDR3: CASSYSGGDTEAFF; DNA: TGTGCCAGCAGTTACTCAGGCGGGGACACTGAAGCTTTCTTT
length: 13; J: TRBJ1-4; V: TRBV2; D: -; size: few; CDR3: CASSRAGVGKLFF; DNA: TGTGCCAGCAGTCGAGCAGGGGTTGGAAAACTGTTTTTT
length: 16; J: TRBJ2-3; V: TRBV12-5; D: TRBD2; size: -; CDR3: CASGPGGGLELDTQYF; DNA: TGTGCTAGTGGCCCCGGGGGGGGCCTGGAGTTAGATACGCAGTATTTT
length: 15; J: TRBJ1-6; V: TRBV5-1; D: -; size: -; CDR3: CASSLAPGNGSPLHF; DNA: TGCGCCAGCAGCTTGGCCCCGGGGAACGGTTCACCCCTCCACTTT
length: 13; J: TRBJ1-4; V: TRBV30; D: -; size: -; CDR3: CAWSGQGYEKLFF; DNA: TGTGCCTGGAGTGGGCAGGGATATGAAAAACTGTTTTTT
length: 11; J: TRBJ2-1; V: TRBV19; D: -; size: -; CDR3: CASSYYNEQFF; DNA: TGTGCCAGTAGCTACTATAATGAGCAGTTCTTC
length: 16; J: TRBJ2-5; V: TRBV7-8; D: TRBD2; size: -; CDR3: CASSPYLTSGGETQYF; DNA: TGTGCCAGCAGCCCCTACCTGACTAGCGGGGGCGAGACCCAGTACTTC
length: 15; J: TRBJ2-2; V: TRBV30; D: TRBD1; size: -; CDR3: CAWTRRDRNTGELFF; DNA: TGTGCCTGGACTCGAAGGGACAGGAACACCGGGGAGCTGTTTTTT
length: 13; J: TRBJ1-3; V: TRBV10-3; D: -; size: -; CDR3: CAISRGSGNTIYF; DNA: TGTGCCATCAGCCGGGGCTCTGGAAACACCATATATTTT
length: 15; J: TRBJ2-1; V: TRBV9; D: TRBD2; size: -; CDR3: CASTPRGGFYNEQFF; DNA: TGTGCCAGCACCCCACGGGGGGGCTTTTACAATGAGCAGTTCTTC
length: 15; J: TRBJ1-2; V: TRBV19; D: -; size: -; CDR3: CASQLTSGLDYGYTF; DNA: TGTGCCAGCCAACTGACTAGCGGCCTTGACTATGGCTACACCTTC
length: 15; J: TRBJ1-4; V: TRBV29-1; D: -; size: -; CDR3: CSVGEGGATNEKLFF; DNA: TGCAGCGTTGGGGAAGGGGGGGCAACTAATGAAAAACTGTTTTTT
length: 18; J: TRBJ2-3; V: TRBV4-1; D: TRBD1; size: -; CDR3: CASSQVFVVDRETVPQYF; DNA: TGCGCCAGCAGCCAAGTTTTTGTGGTGGACAGGGAGACGGTGCCCCAGTATTTT
length: 15; J: TRBJ1-1; V: TRBV7-9; D: -; size: few; CDR3: CASSLVTGLNTEAFF; DNA: TGTGCCAGCAGCTTAGTGACAGGCCTGAACACTGAAGCTTTCTTT
length: 17; J: TRBJ1-3; V: TRBV15; D: -; size: -; CDR3: CATSRSSRPDSGNTIYF; DNA: TGTGCCACCAGCAGATCCTCTCGCCCAGACTCTGGAAACACCATATATTTT
length: 13; J: TRBJ1-2; V: TRBV19; D: -; size: -; CDR3: CASRQPPNYGYTF; DNA: TGTGCCAGTCGACAGCCCCCAAACTATGGCTACACCTTC
length: 16; J: TRBJ1-2; V: TRBV27; D: TRBD1; size: few; CDR3: CASSAQPGTGGYGYTF; DNA: TGTGCCAGCAGTGCCCAACCGGGGACAGGGGGCTATGGCTACACCTTC
length: 13; J: TRBJ1-2; V: TRBV12-3/TRBV12-4; D: -; size: -; CDR3: CASKGTPSDGYTF; DNA: TGTGCCAGCAAGGGGACCCCTAGCGATGGCTACACCTTC
length: 14; J: TRBJ2-7; V: TRBV7-9; D: -; size: once; CDR3: CASSSTGLNYEQYF; DNA: TGTGCCAGCAGCTCGACAGGTTTGAACTACGAGCAGTACTTC
length: 12; J: TRBJ1-2; V: TRBV28; D: -; size: -; CDR3: CATKTGHYGYTF; DNA: TGTGCCACCAAAACAGGGCACTATGGCTACACCTTC
length: 13; J: TRBJ1-4; V: TRBV25-1; D: TRBD1; size: -; CDR3: CASRGTGWEKLFF; DNA: TGTGCCAGCAGAGGGACAGGGTGGGAAAAACTGTTTTTT
length: 14; J: TRBJ2-5; V: TRBV6-5; D: -; size: -; CDR3: CASSYSGAGETQYF; DNA: TGTGCCAGCAGTTACTCAGGGGCGGGGGAGACCCAGTACTTC
length: 19; J: TRBJ2-2; V: TRBV7-9; D: TRBD2; size: -; CDR3: CASSPGSSGGAGDTGELFF; DNA: TGTGCCAGCAGCCCTGGGAGTAGCGGGGGGGCCGGCGACACCGGGGAGCTGTTTTTT
length: 14; J: TRBJ1-4; V: TRBV5-4; D: -; size: -; CDR3: CASSPVRGNEKLFF; DNA: TGTGCCAGCAGCCCGGTGAGGGGGAATGAAAAACTGTTTTTT
length: 16; J: TRBJ2-3; V: TRBV9; D: TRBD2; size: -; CDR3: CASSVGTSGGQDTQYF; DNA: TGTGCCAGCAGCGTAGGAACTAGCGGGGGGCAAGATACGCAGTATTTT
length: 18; J: TRBJ2-3; V: TRBV7-3; D: TRBD2; size: -; CDR3: CASSSSPTSGGSTDTQYF; DNA: TGTGCCAGCAGCTCCTCTCCGACTAGCGGGGGGAGCACAGATACGCAGTATTTT
length: 13; J: TRBJ2-7; V: TRBV12-3/TRBV12-4; D: -; size: -; CDR3: CASSRGISYEQYF; DNA: TGTGCCAGCAGTCGCGGGATATCCTACGAGCAGTACTTC
length: 15; J: TRBJ1-5; V: TRBV2; D: -; size: once; CDR3: CASSEESGYNQPQHF; DNA: TGTGCCAGCAGTGAAGAGTCGGGGTACAATCAGCCCCAGCATTTT